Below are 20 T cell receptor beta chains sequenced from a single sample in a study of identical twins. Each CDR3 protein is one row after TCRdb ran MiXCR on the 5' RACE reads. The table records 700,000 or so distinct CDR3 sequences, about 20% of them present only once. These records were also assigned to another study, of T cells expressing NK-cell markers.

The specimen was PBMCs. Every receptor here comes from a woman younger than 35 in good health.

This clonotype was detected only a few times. The CDR3: CSARDDRGTHARGPLHF. The CDR3 DNA is TGCAGTGCTAGAGATGATCGAGGGACGCACGCTCGGGGACCCCTCCACTTT. The V and J genes are TRBV20-1 and TRBJ1-6; possibly TRBD1 for D (5 bases). Germline values: CDR1 DFQATT, CDR2 SNEGSKA (reference sequence). The CDR3 has 17 residues. V lost 0 bases and J 12 bases, leaving 24 bases between the germline ends.

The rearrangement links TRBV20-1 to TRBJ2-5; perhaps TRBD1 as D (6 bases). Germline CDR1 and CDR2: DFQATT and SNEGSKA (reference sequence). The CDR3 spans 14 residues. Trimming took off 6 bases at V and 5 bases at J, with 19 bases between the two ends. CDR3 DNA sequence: TGCAGTGCGAACAACAGGGTCGCTGTGGAGACCCAGTACTTC. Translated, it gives CSANNRVAVETQYF.

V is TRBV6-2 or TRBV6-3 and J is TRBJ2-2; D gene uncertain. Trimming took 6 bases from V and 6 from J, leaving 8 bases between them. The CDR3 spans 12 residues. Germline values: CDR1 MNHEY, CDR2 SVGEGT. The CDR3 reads CASRVAPGELFF. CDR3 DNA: TGTGCCAGCAGGGTAGCCCCCGGGGAGCTGTTTTTT.

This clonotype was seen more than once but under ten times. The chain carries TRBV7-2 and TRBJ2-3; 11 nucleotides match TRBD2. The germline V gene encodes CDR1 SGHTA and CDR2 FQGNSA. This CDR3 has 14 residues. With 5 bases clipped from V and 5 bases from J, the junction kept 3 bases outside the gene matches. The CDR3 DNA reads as TGTGCCAGCAGCCGGGGACTAGCGGTAGATACGCAGTATTTT. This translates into CASSRGLAVDTQYF.

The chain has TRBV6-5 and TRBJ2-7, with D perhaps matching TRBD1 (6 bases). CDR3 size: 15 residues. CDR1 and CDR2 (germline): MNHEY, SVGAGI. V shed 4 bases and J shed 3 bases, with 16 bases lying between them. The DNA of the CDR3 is TGTGCCAGCAGTTCCTATTCGGGCAGGGGCTACGAGCAGTACTTC. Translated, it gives CASSSYSGRGYEQYF.

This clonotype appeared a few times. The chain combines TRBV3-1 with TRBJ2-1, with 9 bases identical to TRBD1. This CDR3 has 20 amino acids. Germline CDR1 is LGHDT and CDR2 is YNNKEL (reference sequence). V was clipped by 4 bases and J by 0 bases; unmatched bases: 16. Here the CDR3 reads CASSLTPGQGPVSSYNEQFF. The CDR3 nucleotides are TGTGCCAGCAGCCTTACACCGGGACAGGGTCCCGTAAGCTCCTACAATGAGCAGTTCTTC.

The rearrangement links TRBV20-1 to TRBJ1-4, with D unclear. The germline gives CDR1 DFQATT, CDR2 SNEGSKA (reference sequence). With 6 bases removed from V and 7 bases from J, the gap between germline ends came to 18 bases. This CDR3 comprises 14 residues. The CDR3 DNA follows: TGCAGTGCATTGGACGGAGGGATGGGTGAAAAACTGTTTTTT. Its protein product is CSALDGGMGEKLFF.

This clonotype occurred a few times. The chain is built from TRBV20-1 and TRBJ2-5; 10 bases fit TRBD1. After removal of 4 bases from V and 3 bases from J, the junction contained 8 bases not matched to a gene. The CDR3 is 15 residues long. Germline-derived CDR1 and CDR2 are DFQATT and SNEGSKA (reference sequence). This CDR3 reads CSATPGTGEEETQYF. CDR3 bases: TGCAGTGCTACTCCCGGGACAGGGGAAGAAGAGACCCAGTACTTC.

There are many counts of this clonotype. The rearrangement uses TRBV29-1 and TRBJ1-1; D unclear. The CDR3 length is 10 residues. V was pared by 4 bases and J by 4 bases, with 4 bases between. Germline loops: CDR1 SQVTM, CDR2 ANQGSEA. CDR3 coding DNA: TGCAGCGTTGGGACCACTGAAGCTTTCTTT. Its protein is CSVGTTEAFF.

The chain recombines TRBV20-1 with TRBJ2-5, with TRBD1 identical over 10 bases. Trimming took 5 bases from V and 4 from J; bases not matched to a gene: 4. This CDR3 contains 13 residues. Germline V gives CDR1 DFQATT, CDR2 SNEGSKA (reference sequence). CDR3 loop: CSARDRGTETQYF. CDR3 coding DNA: TGCAGTGCTCGGGACAGGGGTACAGAGACCCAGTACTTC.

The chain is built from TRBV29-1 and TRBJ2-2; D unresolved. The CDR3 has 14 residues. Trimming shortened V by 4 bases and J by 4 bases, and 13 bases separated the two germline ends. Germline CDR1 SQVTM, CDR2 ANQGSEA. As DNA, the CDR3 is TGCAGCGTTGCCAAGGTCTCGGGCACCGGGGAGCTGTTTTTT. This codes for CSVAKVSGTGELFF.

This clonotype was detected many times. This CDR3 reads CSAREGARINEQFF. The CDR3, as DNA: TGCAGTGCTAGAGAGGGGGCTAGGATCAATGAGCAGTTCTTC. This chain uses TRBV20-1 with TRBJ2-1; D perhaps matches TRBD1 (6 bases). The CDR3 has 14 amino acids. Germline loops: CDR1 DFQATT, CDR2 SNEGSKA (reference sequence). V shed 0 bases and J shed 6 bases, with 12 bases lying between them.

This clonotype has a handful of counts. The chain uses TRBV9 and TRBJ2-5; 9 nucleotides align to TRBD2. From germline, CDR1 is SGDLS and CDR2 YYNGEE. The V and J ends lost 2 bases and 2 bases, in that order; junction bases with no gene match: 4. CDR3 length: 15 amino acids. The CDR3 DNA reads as TGTGCCAGCAGCGTGGCTAGCGGGGCTCAAGAGACCCAGTACTTC. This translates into CASSVASGAQETQYF.

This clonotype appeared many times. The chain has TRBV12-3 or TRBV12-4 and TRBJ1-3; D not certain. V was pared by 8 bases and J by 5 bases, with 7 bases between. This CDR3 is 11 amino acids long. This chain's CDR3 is CASSPRNTIYF. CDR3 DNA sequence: TGTGCCAGCTCCCCTCGAAACACCATATATTTT.

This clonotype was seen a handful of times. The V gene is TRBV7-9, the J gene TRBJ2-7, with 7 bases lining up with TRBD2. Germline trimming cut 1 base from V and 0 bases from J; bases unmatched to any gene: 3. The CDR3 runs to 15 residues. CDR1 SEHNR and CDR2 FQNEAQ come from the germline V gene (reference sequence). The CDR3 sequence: CASSLVWTSSYEQYF. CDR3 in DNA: TGTGCCAGCAGCTTAGTTTGGACTAGCTCCTACGAGCAGTACTTC.

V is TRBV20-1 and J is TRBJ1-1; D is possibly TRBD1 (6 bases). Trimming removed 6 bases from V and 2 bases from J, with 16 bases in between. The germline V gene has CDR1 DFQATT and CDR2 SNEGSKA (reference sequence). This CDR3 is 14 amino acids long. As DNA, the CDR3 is TGCAGTGCCGAGGAGGGGGGCCTAAACACTGAAGCTTTCTTT. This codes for CSAEEGGLNTEAFF.

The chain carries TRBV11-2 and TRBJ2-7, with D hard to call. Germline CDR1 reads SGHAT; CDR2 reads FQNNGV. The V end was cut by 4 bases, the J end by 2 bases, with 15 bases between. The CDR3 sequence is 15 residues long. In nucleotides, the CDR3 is TGTGCCAGCAGCTCCATCCGGGTCCAAACCTACGAGCAGTACTTC. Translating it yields CASSSIRVQTYEQYF.

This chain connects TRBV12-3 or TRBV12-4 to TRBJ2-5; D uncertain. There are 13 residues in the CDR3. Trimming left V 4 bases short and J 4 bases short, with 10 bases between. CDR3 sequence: CASSYEEGETQYF. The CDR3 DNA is TGTGCCAGCAGTTACGAAGAAGGAGAGACCCAGTACTTC.

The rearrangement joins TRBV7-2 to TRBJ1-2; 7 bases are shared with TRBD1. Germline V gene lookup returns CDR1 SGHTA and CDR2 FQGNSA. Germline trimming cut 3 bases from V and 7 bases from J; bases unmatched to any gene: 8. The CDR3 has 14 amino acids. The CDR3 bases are TGTGCCAGCAGCTTGGACAGGAGGAAGGTTGGCTACACCTTC. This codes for CASSLDRRKVGYTF.

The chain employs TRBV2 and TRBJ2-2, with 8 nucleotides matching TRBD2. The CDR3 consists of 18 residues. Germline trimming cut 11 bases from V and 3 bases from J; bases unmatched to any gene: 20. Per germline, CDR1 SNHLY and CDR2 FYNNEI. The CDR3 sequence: CAFCRDSGGSRHTGELFF. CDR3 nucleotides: TGTGCCTTCTGCCGTGACAGCGGGGGCTCCAGGCACACCGGGGAGCTGTTTTTT. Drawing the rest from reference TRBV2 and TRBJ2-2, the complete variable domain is EPEVTQTPSHQVTQMGQEVILRCVPISNHLYFYWYRQILGQKVEFLVSFYNNEISEKSEIFDDQFSVERPDGSNFTLKIRSTKLEDSAMYFCAFCRDSGGSRHTGELFFGEGSRLTVL.